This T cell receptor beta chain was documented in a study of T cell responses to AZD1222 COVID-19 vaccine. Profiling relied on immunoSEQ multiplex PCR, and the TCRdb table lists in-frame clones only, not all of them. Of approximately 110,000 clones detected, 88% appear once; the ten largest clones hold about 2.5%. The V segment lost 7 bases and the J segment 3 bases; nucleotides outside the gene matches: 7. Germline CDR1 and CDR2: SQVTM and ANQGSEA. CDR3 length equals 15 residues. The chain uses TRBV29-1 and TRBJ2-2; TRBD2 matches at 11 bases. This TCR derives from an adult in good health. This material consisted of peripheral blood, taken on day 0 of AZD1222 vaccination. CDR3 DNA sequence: TGCAGCGCCCTGGGACTAGCGGTTGACACCGGGGAGCTGTTTTTT. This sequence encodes CSALGLAVDTGELFF.